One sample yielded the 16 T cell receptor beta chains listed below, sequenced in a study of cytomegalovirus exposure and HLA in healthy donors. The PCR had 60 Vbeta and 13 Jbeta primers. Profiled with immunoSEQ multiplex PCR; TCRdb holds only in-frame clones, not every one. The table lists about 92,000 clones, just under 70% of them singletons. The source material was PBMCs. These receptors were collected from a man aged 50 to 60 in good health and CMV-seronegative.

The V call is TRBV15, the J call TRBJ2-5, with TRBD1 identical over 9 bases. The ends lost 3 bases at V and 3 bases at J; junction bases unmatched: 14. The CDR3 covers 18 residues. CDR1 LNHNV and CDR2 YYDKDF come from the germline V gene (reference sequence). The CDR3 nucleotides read TGTGCCACCAGCAGCGCCCAAAACAGGGGGCGCTTAAAAGAGACCCAGTACTTC. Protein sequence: CATSSAQNRGRLKETQYF.

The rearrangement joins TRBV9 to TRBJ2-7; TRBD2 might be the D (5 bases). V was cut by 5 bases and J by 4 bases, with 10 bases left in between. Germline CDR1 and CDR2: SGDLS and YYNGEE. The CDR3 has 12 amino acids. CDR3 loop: CASSPGTYEQYF. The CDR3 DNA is TGTGCCAGCAGTCCGGGAACGTACGAGCAGTACTTC.

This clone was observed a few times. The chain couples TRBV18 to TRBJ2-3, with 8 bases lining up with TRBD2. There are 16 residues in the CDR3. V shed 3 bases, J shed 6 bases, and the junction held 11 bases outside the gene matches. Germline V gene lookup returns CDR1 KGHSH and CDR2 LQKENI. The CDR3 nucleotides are TGTGCCAGCTCACCGATAATAAGCGGGAGAGTCGATACGCAGTATTTT. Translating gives CASSPIISGRVDTQYF.

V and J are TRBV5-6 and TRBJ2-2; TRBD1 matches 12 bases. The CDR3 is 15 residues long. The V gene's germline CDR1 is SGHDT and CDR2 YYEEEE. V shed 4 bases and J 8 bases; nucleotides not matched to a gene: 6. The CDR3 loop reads CASSLGQGALGELFF. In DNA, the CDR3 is TGTGCCAGCAGCCTGGGACAGGGGGCGCTTGGGGAGCTGTTTTTT.

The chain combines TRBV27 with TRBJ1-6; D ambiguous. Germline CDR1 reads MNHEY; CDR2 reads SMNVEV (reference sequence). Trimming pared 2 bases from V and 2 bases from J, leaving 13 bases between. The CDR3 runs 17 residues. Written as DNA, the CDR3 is TGTGCCAGCAGTTTAGACGGCAGGTCGGCCTATAATTCACCCCTCCACTTT. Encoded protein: CASSLDGRSAYNSPLHF.

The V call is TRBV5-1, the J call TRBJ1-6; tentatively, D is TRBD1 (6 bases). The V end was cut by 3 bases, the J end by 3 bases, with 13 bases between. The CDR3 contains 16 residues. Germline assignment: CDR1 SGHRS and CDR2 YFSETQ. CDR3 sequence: CASSSGVGHYNSPLHF. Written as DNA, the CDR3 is TGCGCCAGCAGCTCCGGAGTGGGACACTATAATTCACCCCTCCACTTT. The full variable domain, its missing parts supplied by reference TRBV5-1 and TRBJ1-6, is KAGVTQTPRYLIKTRGQQVTLSCSPISGHRSVSWYQQTPGQGLQFLFEYFSETQRNKGNFPGRFSGRQFSNSRSEMNVSTLELGDSALYLCASSSGVGHYNSPLHFGNGTRLTVT.

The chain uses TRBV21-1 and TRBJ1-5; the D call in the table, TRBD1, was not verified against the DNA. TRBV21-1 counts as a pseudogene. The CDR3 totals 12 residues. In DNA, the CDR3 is TGTGCCAGCCGACAGGGGAATCAGCCCCAGCATTTT. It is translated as CASRQGNQPQHF.

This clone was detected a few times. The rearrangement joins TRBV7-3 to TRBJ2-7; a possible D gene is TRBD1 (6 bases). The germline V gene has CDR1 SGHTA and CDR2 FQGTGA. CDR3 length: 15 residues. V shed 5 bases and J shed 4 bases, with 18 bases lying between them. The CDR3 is CASSPQPGTSYEQYF. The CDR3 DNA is TGTGCCAGCAGCCCCCAACCGGGGACAAGTTACGAGCAGTACTTC.

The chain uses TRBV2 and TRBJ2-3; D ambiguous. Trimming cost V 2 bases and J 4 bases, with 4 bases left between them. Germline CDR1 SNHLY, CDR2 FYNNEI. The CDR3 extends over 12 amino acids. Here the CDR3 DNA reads TGTGCCAGCAGTGAACAGTCAGATACGCAGTATTTT. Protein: CASSEQSDTQYF.

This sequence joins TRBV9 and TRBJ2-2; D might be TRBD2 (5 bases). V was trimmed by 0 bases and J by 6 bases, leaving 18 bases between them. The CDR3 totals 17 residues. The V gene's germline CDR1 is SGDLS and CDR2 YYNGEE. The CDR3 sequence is CASSVGSRTPDPGELFF. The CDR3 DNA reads TGTGCCAGCAGCGTAGGCTCGCGGACTCCAGATCCCGGGGAGCTGTTTTTT.

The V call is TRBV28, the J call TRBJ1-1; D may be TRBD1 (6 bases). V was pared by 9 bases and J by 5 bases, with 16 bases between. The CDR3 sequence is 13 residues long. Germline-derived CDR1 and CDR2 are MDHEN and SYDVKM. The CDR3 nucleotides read TGTGCCAGTCGGGGCCTAACAGGGACTGAAGCTTTCTTT. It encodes CASRGLTGTEAFF.

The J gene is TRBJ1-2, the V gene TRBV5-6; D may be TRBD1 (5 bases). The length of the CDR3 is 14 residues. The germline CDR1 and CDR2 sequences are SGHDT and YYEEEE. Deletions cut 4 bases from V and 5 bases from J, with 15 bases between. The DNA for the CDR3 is TGTGCCAGCAGCCATGGGCCACAGGAATATGGCTACACCTTC. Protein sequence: CASSHGPQEYGYTF.

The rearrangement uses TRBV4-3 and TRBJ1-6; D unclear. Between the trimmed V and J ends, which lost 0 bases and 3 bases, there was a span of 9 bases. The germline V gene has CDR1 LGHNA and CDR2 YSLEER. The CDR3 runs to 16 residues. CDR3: CASSQDLGVYNSPLHF. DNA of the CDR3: TGCGCCAGCAGCCAAGATCTCGGGGTCTATAATTCACCCCTCCACTTT.

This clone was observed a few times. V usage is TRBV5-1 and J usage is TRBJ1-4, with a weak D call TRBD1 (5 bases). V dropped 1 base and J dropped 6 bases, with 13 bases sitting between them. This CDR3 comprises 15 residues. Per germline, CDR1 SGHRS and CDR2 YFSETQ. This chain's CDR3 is CASSLSSGWDEKLFF. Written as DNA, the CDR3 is TGCGCCAGCAGCTTGTCCTCAGGGTGGGATGAAAAACTGTTTTTT. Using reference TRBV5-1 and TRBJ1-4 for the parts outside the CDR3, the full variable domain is KAGVTQTPRYLIKTRGQQVTLSCSPISGHRSVSWYQQTPGQGLQFLFEYFSETQRNKGNFPGRFSGRQFSNSRSEMNVSTLELGDSALYLCASSLSSGWDEKLFFGSGTQLSVL.

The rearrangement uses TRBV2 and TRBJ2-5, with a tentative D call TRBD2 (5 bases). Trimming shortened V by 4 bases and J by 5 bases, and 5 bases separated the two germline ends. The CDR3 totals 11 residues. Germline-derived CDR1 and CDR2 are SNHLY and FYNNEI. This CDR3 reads CASSGGETQYF. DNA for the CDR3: TGTGCCAGCAGTGGAGGGGAGACCCAGTACTTC.

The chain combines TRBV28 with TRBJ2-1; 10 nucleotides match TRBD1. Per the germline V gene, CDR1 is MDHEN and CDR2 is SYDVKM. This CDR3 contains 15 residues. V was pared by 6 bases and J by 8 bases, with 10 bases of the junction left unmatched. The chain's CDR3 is CASSPPTGGWDEQFF. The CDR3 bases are TGTGCCAGCAGCCCTCCGACAGGGGGCTGGGATGAGCAGTTCTTC.